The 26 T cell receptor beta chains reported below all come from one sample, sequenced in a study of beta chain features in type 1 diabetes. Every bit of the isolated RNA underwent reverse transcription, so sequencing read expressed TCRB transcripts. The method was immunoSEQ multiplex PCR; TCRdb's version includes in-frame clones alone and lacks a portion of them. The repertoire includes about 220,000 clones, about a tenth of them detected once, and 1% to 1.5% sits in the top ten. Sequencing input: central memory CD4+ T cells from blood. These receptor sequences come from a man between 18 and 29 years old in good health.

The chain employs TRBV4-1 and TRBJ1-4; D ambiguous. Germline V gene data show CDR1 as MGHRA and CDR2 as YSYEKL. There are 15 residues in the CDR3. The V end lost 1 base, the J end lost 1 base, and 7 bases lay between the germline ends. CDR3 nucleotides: TGCGCCAGCAGCCAAGCACGGGAAACTAATGAAAAACTGTTTTTT. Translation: CASSQARETNEKLFF.

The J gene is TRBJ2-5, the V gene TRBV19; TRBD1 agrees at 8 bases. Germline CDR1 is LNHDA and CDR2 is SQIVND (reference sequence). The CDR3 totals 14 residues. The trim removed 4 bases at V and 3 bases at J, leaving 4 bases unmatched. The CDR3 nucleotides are TGTGCCAGTAGTACAGGGGGCGCCGAAGAGACCCAGTACTTC. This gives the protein CASSTGGAEETQYF.

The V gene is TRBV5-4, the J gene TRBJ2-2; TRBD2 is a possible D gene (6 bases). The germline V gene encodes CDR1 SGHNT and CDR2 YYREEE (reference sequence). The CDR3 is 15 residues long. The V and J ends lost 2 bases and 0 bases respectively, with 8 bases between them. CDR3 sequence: CASSLGGTNTGELFF. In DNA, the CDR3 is TGTGCCAGCAGCTTAGGAGGGACGAACACCGGGGAGCTGTTTTTT.

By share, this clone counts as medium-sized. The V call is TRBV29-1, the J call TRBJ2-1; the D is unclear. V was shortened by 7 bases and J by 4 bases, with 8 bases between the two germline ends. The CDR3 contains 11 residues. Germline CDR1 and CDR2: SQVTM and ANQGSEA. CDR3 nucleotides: TGCAGCGCCGAATATTACAATGAGCAGTTCTTC. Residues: CSAEYYNEQFF.

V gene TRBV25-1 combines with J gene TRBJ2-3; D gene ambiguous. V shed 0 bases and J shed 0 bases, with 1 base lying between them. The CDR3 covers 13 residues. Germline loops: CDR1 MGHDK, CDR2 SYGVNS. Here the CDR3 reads CASSEYSTDTQYF. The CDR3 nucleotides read TGTGCCAGCAGTGAATACAGCACAGATACGCAGTATTTT.

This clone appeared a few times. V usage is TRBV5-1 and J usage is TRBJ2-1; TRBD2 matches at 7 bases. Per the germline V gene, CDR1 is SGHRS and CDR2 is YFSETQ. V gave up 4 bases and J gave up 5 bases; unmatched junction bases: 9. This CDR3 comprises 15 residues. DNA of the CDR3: TGCGCCAGCAGCGTACTACCGGGACTACACAATGAGCAGTTCTTC. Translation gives CASSVLPGLHNEQFF.

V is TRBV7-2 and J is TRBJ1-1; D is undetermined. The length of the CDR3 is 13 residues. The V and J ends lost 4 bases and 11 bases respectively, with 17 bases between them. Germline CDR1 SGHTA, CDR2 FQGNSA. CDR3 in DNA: TGTGCCAGCAGCTCCGGTCGTCGGCAGGCGGCTTTCTTT. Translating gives CASSSGRRQAAFF.

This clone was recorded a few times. The chain's CDR3 is CASSYDRNTEAFF. CDR3 nucleotide sequence: TGTGCCAGCAGCTACGACAGGAACACTGAAGCTTTCTTT. The rearrangement links TRBV11-3 to TRBJ1-1, with D possibly TRBD1 on 5 matching bases. The CDR3 loop spans 13 amino acids. Trimming left V 4 bases short and J 1 base short, with 7 bases between. Germline V lookup: CDR1 SGHNT, CDR2 YENEEA.

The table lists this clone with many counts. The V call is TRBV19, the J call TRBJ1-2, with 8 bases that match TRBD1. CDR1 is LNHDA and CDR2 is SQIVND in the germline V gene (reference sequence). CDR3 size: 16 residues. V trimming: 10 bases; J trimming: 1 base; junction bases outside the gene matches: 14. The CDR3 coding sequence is TGTGCCACCACTACGGGAGGGACAGGCTTTAACTATGGCTACACCTTC. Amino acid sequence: CATTTGGTGFNYGYTF.

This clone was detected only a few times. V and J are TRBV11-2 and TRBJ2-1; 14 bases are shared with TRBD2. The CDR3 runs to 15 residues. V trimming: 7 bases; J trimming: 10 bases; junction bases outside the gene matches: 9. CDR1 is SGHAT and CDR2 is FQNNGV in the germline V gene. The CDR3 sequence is CASTGTSGSLGEQFF. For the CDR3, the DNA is TGTGCCAGCACCGGGACTAGCGGGAGCCTAGGCGAGCAGTTCTTC.

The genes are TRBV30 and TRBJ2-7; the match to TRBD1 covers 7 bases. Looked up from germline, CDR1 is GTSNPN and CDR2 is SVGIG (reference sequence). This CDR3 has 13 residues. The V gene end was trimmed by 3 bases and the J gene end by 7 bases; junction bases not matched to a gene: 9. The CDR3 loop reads CAWSKGGVREQYF. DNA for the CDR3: TGTGCCTGGAGCAAAGGGGGCGTGAGGGAGCAGTACTTC.

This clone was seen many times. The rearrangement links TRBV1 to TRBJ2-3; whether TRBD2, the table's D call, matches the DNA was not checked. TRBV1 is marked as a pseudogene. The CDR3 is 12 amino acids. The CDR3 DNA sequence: TGCACCAGCAGCCCCCTCTTGGATACGCAGTATTTT. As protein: CTSSPLLDTQYF.

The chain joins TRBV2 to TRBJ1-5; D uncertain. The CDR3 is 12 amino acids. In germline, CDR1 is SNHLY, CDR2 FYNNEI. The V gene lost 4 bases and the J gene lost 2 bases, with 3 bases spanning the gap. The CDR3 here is CASSGGNQPQHF. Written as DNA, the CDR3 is TGTGCCAGCAGTGGGGGCAATCAGCCCCAGCATTTT.

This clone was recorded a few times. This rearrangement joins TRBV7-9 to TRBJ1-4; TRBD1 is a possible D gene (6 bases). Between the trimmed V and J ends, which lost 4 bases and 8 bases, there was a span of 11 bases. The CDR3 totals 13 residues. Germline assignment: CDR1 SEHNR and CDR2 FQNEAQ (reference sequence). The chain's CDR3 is CASSSTDREKLFF. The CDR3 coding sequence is TGTGCCAGCAGCTCCACGGACAGAGAAAAACTGTTTTTT.

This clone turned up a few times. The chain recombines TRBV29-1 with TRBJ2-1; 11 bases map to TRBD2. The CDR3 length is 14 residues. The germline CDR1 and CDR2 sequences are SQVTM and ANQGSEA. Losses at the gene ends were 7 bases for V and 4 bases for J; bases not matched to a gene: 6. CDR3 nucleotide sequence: TGCAGCGGGTGGACTAGCGGGCAATACAATGAGCAGTTCTTC. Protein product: CSGWTSGQYNEQFF.

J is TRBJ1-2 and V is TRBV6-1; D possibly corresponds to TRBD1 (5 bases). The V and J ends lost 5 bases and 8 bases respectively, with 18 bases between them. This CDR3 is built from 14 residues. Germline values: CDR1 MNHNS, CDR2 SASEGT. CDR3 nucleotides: TGTGCCAGCAGTCCTCCAGGGCAGGTAGAGGGCTACACCTTC. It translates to CASSPPGQVEGYTF.

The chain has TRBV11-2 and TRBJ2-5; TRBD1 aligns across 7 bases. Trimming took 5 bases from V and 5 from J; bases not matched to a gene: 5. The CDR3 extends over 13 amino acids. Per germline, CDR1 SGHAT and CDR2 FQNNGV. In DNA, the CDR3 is TGTGCCAGCAGCCCGGACAGGCTGGAGACCCAGTACTTC. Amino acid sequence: CASSPDRLETQYF.

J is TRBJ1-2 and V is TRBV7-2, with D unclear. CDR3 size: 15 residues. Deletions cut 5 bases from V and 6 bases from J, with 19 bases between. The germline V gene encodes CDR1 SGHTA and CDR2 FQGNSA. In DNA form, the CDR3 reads TGTGCCAGCAGCCCCTATCGGGCCGACTCGCATGGCTACACCTTC. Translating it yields CASSPYRADSHGYTF.

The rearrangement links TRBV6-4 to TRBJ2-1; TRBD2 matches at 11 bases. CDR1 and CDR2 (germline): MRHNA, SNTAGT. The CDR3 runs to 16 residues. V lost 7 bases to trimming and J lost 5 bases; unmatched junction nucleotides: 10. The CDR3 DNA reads TGTGCCAGCATTTCGACTACTAGCGGGAGCGACAATGAGCAGTTCTTC. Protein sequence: CASISTTSGSDNEQFF.

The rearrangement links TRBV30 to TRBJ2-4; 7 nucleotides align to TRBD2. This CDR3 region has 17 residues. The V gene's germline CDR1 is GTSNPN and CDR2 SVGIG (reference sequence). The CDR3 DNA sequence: TGTGCTTCTACCAGGGAGGGTTCTTACGTAGCCAAAAACATTCAGTACTTC. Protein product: CASTREGSYVAKNIQYF.

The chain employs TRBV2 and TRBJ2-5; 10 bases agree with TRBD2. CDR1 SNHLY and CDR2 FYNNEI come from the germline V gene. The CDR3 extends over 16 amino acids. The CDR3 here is CAGRAGGMYPQETQYF. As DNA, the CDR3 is TGTGCTGGAAGAGCGGGAGGGATGTACCCCCAAGAGACCCAGTACTTC.

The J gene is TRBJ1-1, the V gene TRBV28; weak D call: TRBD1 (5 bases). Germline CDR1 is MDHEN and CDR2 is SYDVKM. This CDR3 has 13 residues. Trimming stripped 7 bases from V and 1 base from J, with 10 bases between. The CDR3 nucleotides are TGTGCCAGCACCCAGGGCCGGAACACTGAAGCTTTCTTT. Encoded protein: CASTQGRNTEAFF.

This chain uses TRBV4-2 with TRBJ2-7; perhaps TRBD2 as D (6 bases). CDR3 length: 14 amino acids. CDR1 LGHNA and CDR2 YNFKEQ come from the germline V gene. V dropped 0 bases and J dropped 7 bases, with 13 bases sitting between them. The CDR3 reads CASSQDRTSWEQYF. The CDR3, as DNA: TGTGCCAGCAGCCAAGATAGAACTAGCTGGGAGCAGTACTTC.

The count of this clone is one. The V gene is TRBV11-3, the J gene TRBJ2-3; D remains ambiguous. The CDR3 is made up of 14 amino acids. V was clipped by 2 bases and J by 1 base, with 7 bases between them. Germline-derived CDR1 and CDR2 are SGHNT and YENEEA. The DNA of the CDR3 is TGTGCCAGCAGCTTAATGGGCGGCACAGATACGCAGTATTTT. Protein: CASSLMGGTDTQYF.

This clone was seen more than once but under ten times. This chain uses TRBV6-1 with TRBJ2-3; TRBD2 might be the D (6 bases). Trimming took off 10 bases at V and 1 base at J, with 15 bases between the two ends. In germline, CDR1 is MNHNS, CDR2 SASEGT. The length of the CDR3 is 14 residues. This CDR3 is CAIRRVAGTDTQYF. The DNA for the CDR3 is TGTGCCATCAGAAGGGTAGCGGGCACAGATACGCAGTATTTT.

CDR3 DNA: TGTGCCAGCAGCTTAGGAAGCGGGTGGAACTACAATGAGCAGTTCTTC. Translated: CASSLGSGWNYNEQFF. The J gene is TRBJ2-1, the V gene TRBV11-2; D is perhaps TRBD2 (6 bases). CDR1 is SGHAT and CDR2 is FQNNGV in the germline V gene. V was trimmed by 1 base and J by 3 bases, leaving 13 bases between them. The CDR3 runs 16 residues.